The 10 T cell receptor beta chains reported below all come from one sample, sequenced in a study of cytomegalovirus exposure and HLA in healthy donors. Primers for the PCR totalled 60 Vbeta and 13 Jbeta. The assay was immunoSEQ multiplex PCR, and TCRdb's table has in-frame clones only and misses some. This table holds around 75,000 clones, around 82% found once. The specimen was PBMCs. These receptors were obtained from a man between 40 and 49 years old in good health and CMV-seronegative.

The chain combines TRBV29-1 with TRBJ1-3; tentative D call: TRBD1 (5 bases). Germline lookup yields CDR1 SQVTM and CDR2 ANQGSEA. The V end was cut by 5 bases, the J end by 0 bases, with 11 bases between. The CDR3 contains 14 residues. The CDR3 region has the DNA TGCAGCGTTCTACAACAGGACTCTGGAAACACCATATATTTT. This encodes CSVLQQDSGNTIYF.

This clone was counted between two and nine times. The chain links TRBV7-2 to TRBJ2-1; 12 nucleotides agree with TRBD2. CDR1 is SGHTA and CDR2 is FQGNSA in the germline V gene. The CDR3 is 18 amino acids. With 0 bases clipped from V and 4 bases from J, the junction kept 7 bases outside the gene matches. CDR3 sequence: CASSLAALAGGRYNEQFF. The CDR3 nucleotides are TGTGCCAGCAGCTTAGCGGCACTAGCGGGGGGCAGGTACAATGAGCAGTTCTTC.

The V and J genes are TRBV6-5 and TRBJ1-1; D is possibly TRBD1 (6 bases). This CDR3 is built from 15 residues. The V end lost 6 bases, the J end lost 0 bases, and 14 bases lay between the germline ends. Germline V gene lookup returns CDR1 MNHEY and CDR2 SVGAGI. The CDR3 DNA reads as TGTGCCAGCAGCGGGGGGGCAAATATGAACACTGAAGCTTTCTTT. It specifies CASSGGANMNTEAFF.

The chain uses TRBV5-1 and TRBJ1-6; possible D gene TRBD1, 6 bases. This CDR3 contains 15 residues. CDR1 and CDR2 from the germline V gene are SGHRS and YFSETQ. V lost 6 bases to trimming and J lost 6 bases, with 16 bases between them. CDR3: CASNPIGGTNSPLHF. The CDR3 DNA reads as TGCGCCAGCAACCCGATAGGGGGAACTAATTCACCCCTCCACTTT.

This clone was observed a few times. CDR3 DNA: TGTGCCAGCAGCCGGGGGAGACCAGATACGCAGTATTTT. Encoded protein: CASSRGRPDTQYF. The chain has TRBV6-5 and TRBJ2-3, with D possibly TRBD2 on 6 matching bases. V shed 6 bases and J shed 4 bases, with 11 bases lying between them. CDR3 size: 13 residues. CDR1 MNHEY and CDR2 SVGAGI come from the germline V gene.

CDR3 bases: TGTGCCAGCAGTTACTCACAAACAGAAGCTTTCTTT. This gives the protein CASSYSQTEAFF. The chain is built from TRBV6-5 and TRBJ1-1; no reliable D call. The CDR3 loop spans 12 amino acids. Trimming removed 0 bases from V and 8 bases from J, with 7 bases in between. CDR1 MNHEY and CDR2 SVGAGI come from the germline V gene.

This chain links TRBV10-2 with TRBJ2-2, with 9 bases that match TRBD1. This CDR3 is built from 16 residues. V was pared by 7 bases and J by 0 bases, with 6 bases of the junction left unmatched. From germline, CDR1 is WSHSY and CDR2 SAAADI. In DNA form, the CDR3 reads TGCGCCAGCATTGGACAGGGGTTGACGAACACCGGGGAGCTGTTTTTT. Its protein is CASIGQGLTNTGELFF.

The chain links TRBV6-6 to TRBJ2-5; 9 nucleotides align to TRBD1. The CDR3 consists of 15 residues. Trimming cost V 4 bases and J 0 bases; bases outside gene matches: 3. CDR1 is MNHNY and CDR2 is SVGAGI in the germline V gene (reference sequence). The CDR3 is CASSSGTGYQETQYF. The CDR3 nucleotides are TGTGCCAGCAGTTCCGGGACAGGGTACCAAGAGACCCAGTACTTC.

J is TRBJ1-6 and V is TRBV2; no definite D call. The CDR3 has 14 residues. Looked up from germline, CDR1 is SNHLY and CDR2 is FYNNEI. V was shortened by 5 bases and J by 8 bases, with 13 bases between the two germline ends. This CDR3 reads CASSRGSGDSPLHF. The CDR3 DNA reads TGTGCCAGCAGTCGGGGAAGCGGGGATTCACCCCTCCACTTT.

The genes are TRBV5-1 and TRBJ2-6; 9 positions match TRBD1. The CDR3 sequence is 19 residues long. V shed 3 bases and J 0 bases; nucleotides not matched to a gene: 10. The germline V gene has CDR1 SGHRS and CDR2 YFSETQ. Here the CDR3 DNA reads TGCGCCAGCAGCTGGCGGGACAGGGTAAAGAGCTCTGGGGCCAACGTCCTGACTTTC. Translated, it gives CASSWRDRVKSSGANVLTF.